This TCR beta chain comes out of a study of cytomegalovirus exposure and HLA in healthy donors. Regarding the study as a whole: In a later analysis, donors in an Asian-associated ancestry cluster reportedly had fewer N-insertions in productive TCRs than the cohort mean. Later on, an analysis showed TCR association rates differing by HLA locus, with DRB1 the most and HLA-C the fewest.

PCR primers comprised 60 Vbeta and 13 Jbeta primers. Some clones are missing from TCRdb's copy, which holds only in-frame ones; the method was immunoSEQ multiplex PCR. The repertoire holds 80,000 to 95,000 clones, with roughly 63% as singletons. This clone turned up a few times. Its antigen is still unknown. The CDR3 has 16 residues. The germline V and J ends were trimmed by 6 bases and 2 bases, with 16 bases remaining between them. The germline gives CDR1 LNHDA, CDR2 SQIVND (reference sequence). The chain uses TRBV19 and TRBJ2-2; D perhaps matches TRBD1 (6 bases). This clonotype originated in a woman in her thirties in good health and CMV-seronegative. The sequenced sample consisted of PBMCs. The CDR3 here is CASSPHRARNTGELFF. CDR3 nucleotides: TGTGCCAGTAGCCCACACAGGGCCAGAAACACCGGGGAGCTGTTTTTT.